Following are 22 T cell receptor beta chains from one sample sequenced in a study of cytomegalovirus exposure and HLA in healthy donors. PCR used 60 Vbeta primers and 13 Jbeta primers. Only in-frame clones appear in the TCRdb table, and some are missing; sequencing was by immunoSEQ multiplex PCR. Of more than 95,000 clones detected, around 80% appear once; the ten largest clones hold less than 1.1%. Sequenced sample: PBMCs. The source is a woman aged 25 to 39 in good health and CMV-seronegative.

The gene calls are TRBV7-2 and TRBJ2-3, with D perhaps TRBD2 (6 bases). Trimming removed 1 base at V and 3 bases at J, with 11 bases between. From germline, CDR1 is SGHTA and CDR2 FQGNSA. There are 15 residues in the CDR3. Written as DNA, the CDR3 is TGTGCCAGCAGCTTAGGGGGGGTTGGAACAGATACGCAGTATTTT. This gives the protein CASSLGGVGTDTQYF.

This chain links TRBV7-3 with TRBJ2-5, with TRBD2 identical over 10 bases. Germline assignment: CDR1 SGHTA and CDR2 FQGTGA. The V segment lost 2 bases and the J segment 0 bases; nucleotides outside the gene matches: 9. CDR3 size: 18 residues. The CDR3 DNA sequence: TGTGCCAGCAGCTTAGGGACTAGCGCCTTGGGGTACCAAGAGACCCAGTACTTC. Amino acid sequence: CASSLGTSALGYQETQYF.

The gene calls are TRBV4-1 and TRBJ1-1, with 8 bases that match TRBD1. Germline V CDR1 and CDR2: MGHRA, YSYEKL. After removal of 3 bases from V and 6 bases from J, the junction contained 15 bases not matched to a gene. The CDR3 sequence is 17 residues long. The CDR3 spells CASSHDIRRGRDAEAFF. The DNA of the CDR3 is TGCGCCAGCAGCCATGATATTCGCAGGGGGCGTGATGCTGAAGCTTTCTTT.

The chain uses TRBV7-8 and TRBJ1-3; 9 bases align to TRBD1. V was clipped by 5 bases and J by 4 bases; unmatched bases: 3. CDR1 is SGHVS, CDR2 FQNEAQ, per germline. The CDR3 is 14 residues long. The CDR3 nucleotides read TGTGCCAGCAGCAGGGACAGGGTCGGAAACACCATATATTTT. It translates to CASSRDRVGNTIYF.

The rearrangement links TRBV6-5 to TRBJ2-7; 10 nucleotides line up with TRBD1. V lost 6 bases, J lost 2 bases, and 4 bases stayed unmatched. CDR1 and CDR2 (germline): MNHEY, SVGAGI. This CDR3 contains 14 residues. CDR3 amino acids: CASSPGQGTYEQYF. The CDR3 DNA is TGTGCCAGCAGCCCGGGACAGGGGACCTACGAGCAGTACTTC.

The chain combines TRBV5-1 with TRBJ2-7, with D possibly being TRBD1 (5 bases). The CDR3 loop spans 17 amino acids. Germline assignment: CDR1 SGHRS and CDR2 YFSETQ. The ends were cut back, 0 bases at V and 6 bases at J, with 22 bases in the middle. CDR3 loop: CASSLERGRVGSLEQYF. CDR3 bases: TGCGCCAGCAGCTTGGAAAGGGGCAGGGTGGGATCCCTCGAGCAGTACTTC.

The rearrangement joins TRBV6-1 to TRBJ2-7; TRBD2 aligns across 8 bases. Unmatched junction bases numbered 3, after V lost 8 bases and J lost 3 bases. Germline values: CDR1 MNHNS, CDR2 SASEGT. The CDR3 totals 12 residues. Written as DNA, the CDR3 is TGTGCCAGCCAGCGGGGGTTCTACGAGCAGTACTTC. Amino acids: CASQRGFYEQYF.

The gene calls are TRBV27 and TRBJ2-2, with 7 bases matching TRBD1. Germline values: CDR1 MNHEY, CDR2 SMNVEV (reference sequence). The trim removed 3 bases at V and 4 bases at J, leaving 5 bases unmatched. CDR3 length: 15 residues. CDR3 sequence reads: CASSFETGITGELFF. CDR3 nucleotides: TGTGCCAGCAGTTTCGAGACAGGGATCACCGGGGAGCTGTTTTTT.

The CDR3 DNA is TGTGCCAGCAGCTTAGGCCGTGGGTGGCGGGACTACAATGAGCAGTTCTTC. This gives the protein CASSLGRGWRDYNEQFF. The V and J genes are TRBV13 and TRBJ2-1; perhaps TRBD2 as D (6 bases). This CDR3 spans 17 amino acids. Germline lookup yields CDR1 PRHDT and CDR2 FYEKMQ (reference sequence). V was pared by 0 bases and J by 3 bases, with 15 bases between.

This clone was picked up one time. The chain has TRBV29-1 and TRBJ2-7, with D tentatively TRBD2 (5 bases). Trimming shortened V by 0 bases and J by 3 bases, and 6 bases separated the two germline ends. CDR1 SQVTM and CDR2 ANQGSEA come from the germline V gene. The CDR3 extends over 12 amino acids. Here the CDR3 reads CSVEDRDYEQYF. The DNA for the CDR3 is TGCAGCGTTGAAGACCGGGACTACGAGCAGTACTTC.

This sequence joins TRBV23-1 and TRBJ1-5; possible D gene TRBD1, 5 bases. TRBV23-1 is an ORF for which the function is uncertain. Trimming took off 0 bases at V and 4 bases at J, with 16 bases between the two ends. CDR3 length equals 17 residues. CDR3 amino acids: CASSQSERGAINQPQHF. CDR3 coding DNA: TGCGCCAGCAGTCAATCGGAAAGGGGCGCCATTAATCAGCCCCAGCATTTT.

The rearrangement uses TRBV2 and TRBJ2-5, with 13 bases lining up with TRBD2. Germline V gene data show CDR1 as SNHLY and CDR2 as FYNNEI. The V and J ends lost 3 bases and 5 bases, in that order; junction bases with no gene match: 6. The CDR3 has 16 amino acids. Here the CDR3 reads CASSDVLAGGRETQYF. CDR3 nucleotide sequence: TGTGCCAGCAGTGATGTACTAGCGGGGGGGCGTGAGACCCAGTACTTC.

The rearrangement uses TRBV11-3 and TRBJ2-2, with D unresolved. Germline V gene sequence: CDR1 SGHNT, CDR2 YENEEA. Trimming cost V 0 bases and J 2 bases, with 10 bases left between them. The CDR3 has 16 residues. Written as DNA, the CDR3 is TGTGCCAGCAGCTTAGATGGTGCAGTTAACACCGGGGAGCTGTTTTTT. This gives the protein CASSLDGAVNTGELFF.

The DNA of the CDR3 is TGCGCCAGCAGCTCGGGGACAGGGAGAAGGACTGAAGCTTTCTTT. This codes for CASSSGTGRRTEAFF. This sequence joins TRBV5-1 and TRBJ1-1; 9 bases match TRBD1. The CDR3 runs 15 residues. The V gene's germline CDR1 is SGHRS and CDR2 YFSETQ. V trimming: 3 bases; J trimming: 5 bases; junction bases outside the gene matches: 8.

The gene calls are TRBV5-8 and TRBJ1-2; 11 bases fit TRBD1. CDR1 and CDR2 from the germline V gene are SGHTS and YDEGEE. Losses at the gene ends were 4 bases for V and 7 bases for J; bases not matched to a gene: 9. This CDR3 has 15 amino acids. The CDR3: CASSGTGGWSRGYTF. CDR3 DNA sequence: TGTGCCAGCAGCGGGACAGGGGGATGGTCGCGTGGCTACACCTTC.

DNA of the CDR3: TGTGCCAGCAGCTTAGCGACAGGGGTGTGGGAGCAGTACTTC. Translation gives CASSLATGVWEQYF. The V call is TRBV7-9, the J call TRBJ2-7, with 8 bases identical to TRBD1. In germline, CDR1 is SEHNR, CDR2 FQNEAQ (reference sequence). The CDR3 covers 14 residues. With V trimmed by 0 bases and J by 7 bases, 5 bases remained unmatched.

The chain combines TRBV30 with TRBJ1-6, with D possibly being TRBD1 (5 bases). Deletions cut 2 bases from V and 1 base from J, with 9 bases between. Germline-derived CDR1 and CDR2 are GTSNPN and SVGIG (reference sequence). The CDR3 is made up of 15 amino acids. The CDR3 coding sequence is TGTGCCTGGAGTTCAGGGTCTTCCTATAATTCACCCCTCCACTTT. It yields the protein CAWSSGSSYNSPLHF.

V and J are TRBV7-2 and TRBJ1-2; TRBD1 might be the D (6 bases). CDR1 and CDR2 (germline): SGHTA, FQGNSA. Trimming took off 3 bases at V and 8 bases at J, with 16 bases between the two ends. The CDR3 is made up of 14 amino acids. CDR3 in DNA: TGTGCCAGCAGCTTGAACGGGGGGCCGGACGGCTACACCTTC. This encodes CASSLNGGPDGYTF.

There are a few counts of this clone. The rearrangement uses TRBV5-6 and TRBJ1-6, with D tentatively TRBD1 (6 bases). The V end lost 2 bases, the J end lost 6 bases, and 9 bases lay between the germline ends. This CDR3 contains 14 residues. In germline, CDR1 is SGHDT, CDR2 YYEEEE. For the CDR3, the DNA is TGTGCCAGCAGCTTATACAGGGCTAATTCACCCCTCCACTTT. It encodes CASSLYRANSPLHF.

In this sample, this clone turned up once. This rearrangement joins TRBV13 to TRBJ2-3; the D gene is possibly TRBD1 (5 bases). This CDR3 is built from 16 residues. Trimming took off 5 bases at V and 0 bases at J, with 15 bases between the two ends. Germline loops: CDR1 PRHDT, CDR2 FYEKMQ (reference sequence). CDR3 loop: CASSGDGRQSTDTQYF. CDR3 bases: TGTGCCAGCAGCGGAGATGGCAGACAGAGCACAGATACGCAGTATTTT.

CDR3 DNA sequence: TGCGCCAGCAGCCAAGAAGGGACTAGCGGGTCCTACGAGCAGTACTTC. Translated, it gives CASSQEGTSGSYEQYF. J is TRBJ2-7 and V is TRBV4-1, with 12 bases fitting TRBD2. Looked up from germline, CDR1 is MGHRA and CDR2 is YSYEKL. This CDR3 has 16 residues. The trim removed 0 bases at V and 1 base at J, leaving 1 base unmatched.

The chain has TRBV29-1 and TRBJ1-3; D is ambiguous. The CDR3 contains 13 residues. Trimming removed 7 bases at V and 0 bases at J, with 10 bases between. Germline values: CDR1 SQVTM, CDR2 ANQGSEA. The CDR3, as DNA: TGCAGCGCCCGCGGCAGCTCTGGAAACACCATATATTTT. Translating it yields CSARGSSGNTIYF.